This entry is about one T cell receptor (beta chain). Its antigen is undetermined. Assay used: immunoSEQ multiplex PCR; TCRdb lists only in-frame clones, some missing. The repertoire holds 66,000 or so clones, with about four fifths as singletons. This sample was taken from a study of T cell responses to AZD1222 COVID-19 vaccine. Regarding the study as a whole: Receipt of two AZD1222 doses was followed by a rise in Spike-specific TCR breadth and depth. Baseline seropositivity occurred in only a handful of AZD1222 recipients. Reportedly, nearly half the spike-specific TCRs target unmutated variant regions. Clonal diversity was possibly underestimated, and the donors were mostly white British, with more females.

This sequence originates from an adult in good health. This specimen consisted of peripheral blood, obtained on day 0 of MenACWY control vaccination.

The CDR3: CASRQSYNSPLHF. DNA of the CDR3: TGTGCCAGCAGACAGTCTTATAATTCACCCCTCCACTTT. The chain couples TRBV6-1 to TRBJ1-6; D remains ambiguous. CDR3 length: 13 amino acids. The V end was cut by 6 bases, the J end by 4 bases, with 7 bases between. Germline CDR1 is MNHNS and CDR2 is SASEGT.